This is a list of T cell receptor beta chains from one sample in a study of shared clonotypes between healthy human individuals. Only in-frame clones appear in the TCRdb table, and some are missing; sequencing was by immunoSEQ multiplex PCR. Of roughly 2.1 million clones listed, just over 90% are singletons. Source material: naive CD8+ T cells from PBMCs. The receptor source for this set is a man between 18 and 29 years old in good health. Some clones in this sample may be carry-over from other donors' samples. CDR3s include the opening cysteine and the closing phenylalanine or tryptophan. The order of the fields is V gene, J gene, D gene, clone size, CDR3 DNA, CDR3 protein. A D gene is named only where the DNA matches it firmly. Clone size appears in some rows only: once, few, many, or a class for an expanded clone.

V: TRBV11-2; J: TRBJ2-7; D: TRBD1; size: .; DNA: TGTGCCAGCAGAACCGGGACAGGGGGGAACGAGCAGTACTTC; CDR3: CASRTGTGGNEQYF
V: TRBV7-3; J: TRBJ2-1; D: TRBD2; size: .; DNA: TGTGCCAGCAGCTTTGGGGGAGGGACCAATGAGCAGTTCTTC; CDR3: CASSFGGGTNEQFF
V: TRBV9; J: TRBJ2-1; D: .; size: .; DNA: TGTGCCAGCAGCGTAGACCCGAAGGCCGTCAATGAGCAGTTCTTC; CDR3: CASSVDPKAVNEQFF
V: TRBV7-6; J: TRBJ2-1; D: .; size: .; DNA: TGTGCCAGCAGCTTAAAGGGACCCTACAATGAGCAGTTCTTC; CDR3: CASSLKGPYNEQFF
V: TRBV13; J: TRBJ2-1; D: .; size: .; DNA: TGTGCCAGCAGTGGTAGTATGGGCTGGGCACACAATGAGCAGTTCTTC; CDR3: CASSGSMGWAHNEQFF
V: TRBV29-1; J: TRBJ2-1; D: TRBD2; size: .; DNA: TGCAGCTGGCTAGCGGGAGGGCCGGGGAATGAGCAGTTCTTC; CDR3: CSWLAGGPGNEQFF
V: TRBV5-6; J: TRBJ2-4; D: .; size: .; DNA: TGTGCCAGCAGCTTCGGAGGGGGATCACTAGCCAAAAACATTCAGTACTTC; CDR3: CASSFGGGSLAKNIQYF
V: TRBV9; J: TRBJ2-2; D: .; size: .; DNA: TGTGCCAGCAGCGTTTATCCCGGGTCAGTTAACACCGGGGAGCTGTTTTTT; CDR3: CASSVYPGSVNTGELFF
V: TRBV18; J: TRBJ1-2; D: .; size: .; DNA: TGTGCCAGCTCACCACCCGGGACGTCTCGTGGCTACACCTTC; CDR3: CASSPPGTSRGYTF
V: TRBV4-2; J: TRBJ2-1; D: TRBD2; size: .; DNA: TGTGCCAGCAGCCAAGGGAAGCGGGAGGGCCCCTACAATGAGCAGTTCTTC; CDR3: CASSQGKREGPYNEQFF
V: TRBV19; J: TRBJ2-7; D: TRBD1; size: .; DNA: TGTGCCAGTAGTGGACAGGAAGAGCAGTACTTC; CDR3: CASSGQEEQYF
V: TRBV9; J: TRBJ1-4; D: .; size: .; DNA: TGTGCCAGCAGCGCAGGGGTTAATGAAAAACTGTTTTTT; CDR3: CASSAGVNEKLFF
V: TRBV2; J: TRBJ2-5; D: .; size: .; DNA: TGTGCCAGCGCGGAGACCCAGTACTTC; CDR3: CASAETQYF
V: TRBV9; J: TRBJ1-2; D: .; size: .; DNA: TGTGCCAGCAGCTCCCGACGGGACTATGGCTACACCTTC; CDR3: CASSSRRDYGYTF
V: TRBV4-1; J: TRBJ2-7; D: TRBD2; size: .; DNA: TGCGCCAGCAGCCAAGAAGAAGCGGGAGGCTACGAGCAGTACTTC; CDR3: CASSQEEAGGYEQYF
V: TRBV5-6; J: TRBJ2-5; D: TRBD2; size: .; DNA: TGTGCCAGCAGCTTACCGACTAGCGGAGAAGAGACCCAGTACTTC; CDR3: CASSLPTSGEETQYF
V: TRBV7-2; J: TRBJ2-1; D: .; size: .; DNA: TGTGCCAGCAGCCAGGACAGCTCTACTTACAATGAGCAGTTCTTC; CDR3: CASSQDSSTYNEQFF
V: TRBV5-6; J: TRBJ2-7; D: TRBD2; size: .; DNA: TGTGCCAGCAGCTTCGGGACTAGCGGAACGTCGGGGCAGTACTTC; CDR3: CASSFGTSGTSGQYF
V: TRBV4-3; J: TRBJ2-3; D: TRBD2; size: .; DNA: TGCGCCAGCAGCCAAGTGACTAGCGGCATCACAGATACGCAGTATTTT; CDR3: CASSQVTSGITDTQYF
V: TRBV2; J: TRBJ1-3; D: .; size: .; DNA: TGTGCCAGCAGTGAATCAACGCCAGTAACGAGCGGAAACACCATATATTTT; CDR3: CASSESTPVTSGNTIYF
V: TRBV30; J: TRBJ1-5; D: .; size: .; DNA: TGTGCCTGGAGTATGGGCAGTACGCAGCCCCAGCATTTT; CDR3: CAWSMGSTQPQHF
V: TRBV25-1; J: TRBJ1-1; D: .; size: .; DNA: TGTGCCAGCATTGGGAACACTGAAGCTTTCTTT; CDR3: CASIGNTEAFF
V: TRBV4-1; J: TRBJ1-1; D: .; size: .; DNA: TGCGCCAGCAGCCAAATCAGGGGGAACACTGAAGCTTTCTTT; CDR3: CASSQIRGNTEAFF
V: TRBV5-6; J: TRBJ1-5; D: .; size: .; DNA: TGTGCCAGCAGCTTGGCAGGGGGCAATCAGCCCCAGCATTTT; CDR3: CASSLAGGNQPQHF
V: TRBV4-1; J: TRBJ2-1; D: TRBD2; size: once; DNA: TGCGCCAGCAGCGGACTAGCGGGAGGTGAGCAGTTCTTC; CDR3: CASSGLAGGEQFF
V: TRBV18; J: TRBJ1-1; D: .; size: few; DNA: TGTGCCAGCTCACCAAGTGGTGAAGCTTTCTTT; CDR3: CASSPSGEAFF
V: TRBV13; J: TRBJ2-2; D: TRBD2; size: .; DNA: TGTGCCAGCAGAGTTAGCGGGAGCTACACCGGGGAGCTGTTTTTT; CDR3: CASRVSGSYTGELFF
V: TRBV7-6; J: TRBJ2-5; D: .; size: .; DNA: TGTGCCAGCAGATCCTCCGTACGGGGTCAAGAGACCCAGTACTTC; CDR3: CASRSSVRGQETQYF
V: TRBV4-2; J: TRBJ1-3; D: .; size: once; DNA: TGTGCCAGCAGCCAAGTTGGAAAAGGGATCCCCCTTTCTGGAAACACCATATATTTT; CDR3: CASSQVGKGIPLSGNTIYF
V: TRBV7-9; J: TRBJ2-1; D: .; size: .; DNA: TGTGCCAGCAGCGTACCTAATCGGGGAGAAGAGCAGTTCTTC; CDR3: CASSVPNRGEEQFF
V: TRBV6-5; J: TRBJ1-1; D: .; size: .; DNA: TGTGCCAGCAGGTCGTTTGGGGCTACTGAAGCTTTCTTT; CDR3: CASRSFGATEAFF
V: TRBV5-4; J: TRBJ2-1; D: TRBD2; size: .; DNA: TGTGCCAGCAGCACTAAGCGGGAGCGGGCGAATGAGCAGTTCTTC; CDR3: CASSTKRERANEQFF
V: TRBV27; J: TRBJ1-5; D: .; size: .; DNA: TGTGCCAGCAGTCCCGGGACCCTTTCGTATAGCAATCAGCCCCAGCATTTT; CDR3: CASSPGTLSYSNQPQHF
V: TRBV7-9; J: TRBJ2-5; D: .; size: .; DNA: TGTGCCAGCAGCCGGTGGATGTTAGAGGGAGAAGAGACCCAGTACTTC; CDR3: CASSRWMLEGEETQYF
V: TRBV10-1; J: TRBJ1-1; D: .; size: .; DNA: TGCGCCAGCAGTGACCTGGAGGGGGGCTGGACTGAAGCTTTCTTT; CDR3: CASSDLEGGWTEAFF
V: TRBV28; J: TRBJ1-2; D: TRBD1; size: once; DNA: TGTGCCAGCAGACAGACAGGGCTTTATGGCTACACCTTC; CDR3: CASRQTGLYGYTF
V: TRBV7-9; J: TRBJ1-5; D: TRBD1; size: .; DNA: TGTGCCAGCAGCTCGACAGGGGGCAATCAGCCCCAGCATTTT; CDR3: CASSSTGGNQPQHF
V: TRBV27; J: TRBJ2-3; D: .; size: .; DNA: TGTGCCAGCAGTTCCCTATTAGGCACAGATACGCAGTATTTT; CDR3: CASSSLLGTDTQYF
V: TRBV19; J: TRBJ1-5; D: .; size: .; DNA: TGTGCCAGTAGTTTCCCGCGAGGGCCCCAGCATTTT; CDR3: CASSFPRGPQHF
V: TRBV6-6; J: TRBJ2-7; D: .; size: .; DNA: TGTGCCAGCAGCCGGGGGGTGGGGGCCCACGAGCAGTACTTC; CDR3: CASSRGVGAHEQYF
V: TRBV18; J: TRBJ1-1; D: .; size: .; DNA: TGTGCCAGCTCACCATCGAGGCAGGACTTGAACACTGAAGCTTTCTTT; CDR3: CASSPSRQDLNTEAFF
V: TRBV5-1; J: TRBJ2-7; D: TRBD2; size: .; DNA: TGCGCCAGCACCCCGGGGGGTGATCTCCACGAGCAGTACTTC; CDR3: CASTPGGDLHEQYF
V: TRBV4-3; J: TRBJ1-2; D: TRBD1; size: .; DNA: TGCGCCAGCAGCCCGGGGACAGGGGGGAAGGACTATGGCTACACCTTC; CDR3: CASSPGTGGKDYGYTF
V: TRBV19; J: TRBJ1-1; D: .; size: .; DNA: TGTGCCAGTAGTCCCTGGCAGGGCGAGAGTGAAGCTTTCTTT; CDR3: CASSPWQGESEAFF
V: TRBV29-1; J: TRBJ2-5; D: .; size: .; DNA: TGCAGCGTTGAACCCCCACAGTTCTTTGAGACCCAGTACTTC; CDR3: CSVEPPQFFETQYF
V: TRBV6-6; J: TRBJ1-2; D: .; size: .; DNA: TGTGCCAGCAGTTACTTCAGGGTTGACTATGGCTACACCTTC; CDR3: CASSYFRVDYGYTF
V: TRBV7-2; J: TRBJ2-1; D: .; size: .; DNA: TGTGCCAGCAGCTCGGGGAGGCGAAGCTCCTACAATGAGCAGTTCTTC; CDR3: CASSSGRRSSYNEQFF
V: TRBV21-1; J: TRBJ1-2; D: .; size: .; DNA: TGTGCCAGCAGCAAAGTGAACAGGGGTAGCGGCTACACCTTC; CDR3: CASSKVNRGSGYTF
V: TRBV7-8; J: TRBJ2-1; D: TRBD2; size: .; DNA: TGTGCCAGCAGACTAGGGCCCGGGACTAGCGGGAGAGGTGGGAGAAATGAGCAGTTCTTC; CDR3: CASRLGPGTSGRGGRNEQFF
V: TRBV5-4; J: TRBJ1-4; D: TRBD1; size: .; DNA: TGTGCCAGCAGCCCGGGGACAGGGGGATCTCTCTCGACTAATGAAAAACTGTTTTTT; CDR3: CASSPGTGGSLSTNEKLFF
V: TRBV9; J: TRBJ1-4; D: .; size: once; DNA: TGTGCCAGCAGCCTTCGGCCTAACCCGGATGAAAAACTGTTTTTT; CDR3: CASSLRPNPDEKLFF
V: TRBV2; J: TRBJ2-3; D: TRBD2; size: .; DNA: TGTGCCAGCAGTTGGACTAGCGGGATAAGCACAGATACGCAGTATTTT; CDR3: CASSWTSGISTDTQYF